This T cell receptor (beta chain) stems from a study of T cells expressing NK-cell markers. Looking at the study overall: Seven of the eight sequenced donors were HCMV-seropositive; one was seronegative. Regarding the study as a whole: In several donors, these clonotypes also led the CD3+CD56-NKG2C+ fraction. Whether expanded NKG2C+ T cell clones recognized HCMV stayed uncertain.

This CDR3 has 16 residues. Germline-derived CDR1 and CDR2 are MNHEY and SMNVEV (reference sequence). In the case of this clonotype: Its antigen is unidentified.

After re-calling the 5' RACE reads, TCRdb lists one entry per CDR3 protein, DNA absent. This sample's table has about 160,000 distinct CDR3 sequences. The specimen was blood T cells: a sorted CD56 or NKG2C T cell subset, CD4+ or CD8+ T cells, or bulk PBMC T cells (not recorded which). The V gene is TRBV27, the J gene TRBJ2-1; TCRdb's D call, TRBD1, is unchecked because there is no DNA. The clonotype was recovered from a man between 18 and 69 years old in good health. Here the CDR3 reads CASSPPGGFSYNEQFF.